This TCR beta chain stems from a study of blood T cell repertoires in COVID-19. Overall study context: Collection of acute and convalescent COVID-19 samples took place in the United States, Italy and Spain. T cells, B-cell-depleted T cells, or PBMCs provided the cDNA or gDNA that served as material.

Only in-frame clones appear in the TCRdb table, and some are missing; sequencing was by immunoSEQ multiplex PCR. The table records 65,000 to 75,000 clones, about 88% of them present only once. CDR3 length: 17 residues. CDR1 is SGDLS and CDR2 is YYNGEE in the germline V gene. Between the trimmed V and J ends, which lost 4 bases and 0 bases, there was a span of 17 bases. The V call is TRBV9, the J call TRBJ2-1, with D unclear. Material: peripheral blood. This clonotype originated in a man in his fifties or sixties with acute or convalescent COVID-19. The CDR3 nucleotides read TGTGCCAGCAGCCCTTCAGAGGTTCTGGCCTCCTACAATGAGCAGTTCTTC. Encoded protein: CASSPSEVLASYNEQFF.